This T cell receptor (beta chain) emerged from a study of STAT3 mutations in large granular lymphocyte leukemia. Study outcomes and limitations: All newly emerging clones after therapy were STAT3 wild type. At least one immunodominant TCR beta clonotype appeared in every T-cell large granular lymphocyte leukemia patient. Persisting codominant clonotypes may have hidden a small pathogenic clone. Samples missed the first appearance of the clone.

CDR1 SQVTM and CDR2 ANQGSEA come from the germline V gene. The CDR3 has 14 amino acids. The V end lost 6 bases, the J end lost 4 bases, and 19 bases lay between the germline ends. TCRbeta libraries averaged about 40,773 productive templates per sample. Here immunoSEQ multiplex PCR was the method, and the copy in TCRdb shows in-frame clones only, minus some. The sample holds about 24,000 clones; about 95% are singletons and the top ten take under 7.5%. Points on this clone: No antigen is known for it.

The chain carries TRBV29-1 and TRBJ2-7; D is possibly TRBD2 (7 bases). Sequencing input: peripheral blood mononuclear cells. This clonotype originated in a man aged 40-49 years with T-cell large granular lymphocyte leukemia. Some clones in this sample may be carry-over from other donors' samples. The CDR3 coding sequence is TGCAGCGTGAGCACCCAGGGGCGGGGGTACGAGCAGTACTTC. Its translation is CSVSTQGRGYEQYF.